The T cell receptor (beta chain) described here comes from a study of T cell repertoires in cytomegalovirus infection. Study details: Both CMV infection and a matching HLA type were indicated by public TCR beta signatures. General study points: Adding up the frequency of public TCR beta families identified people who carried CMV plus the relevant HLA. The study found HLA-C-restricted CMV-specific TCR beta clonotypes dominating the ex vivo response.

TCRdb processed the reads anew with MiXCR; each CDR3 protein has one entry. This table has around 450,000 distinct CDR3 sequences, about 11% appearing once. Germline CDR1 and CDR2: LNHDA and SQIVND (reference sequence). The CDR3 extends over 15 amino acids. Trimming at V came to 4 bases and at J to 3 bases, leaving 8 bases not matched to a gene. In this sample, this clonotype turned up many times. Its target is not known. Material for sequencing was PBMCs. The gene calls are TRBV19 and TRBJ1-1, with 7 bases lining up with TRBD1. This TCR was recovered from a human donor in good health (CMV status not recorded). Some clones in this sample may be carry-over from other donors' samples. CDR3 bases: TGTGCCAGTAGTAGAGGGGGCGCGGTGTACACTGAAGCTTTCTTT. This encodes CASSRGGAVYTEAFF.